This record looks at one TCR beta chain sequence and its context. The antigen remains unidentified. A single base separates this from a much larger clone, so it may be a read error. The V gene's germline CDR1 is DFQATT and CDR2 SNEGSKA (reference sequence). CDR3 length equals 14 residues. This specimen comes from a study of CD8 T cells in ankylosing spondylitis. Study-wide points: A TCR beta motif of about eight highly homologous variants seemed to mark ankylosing spondylitis blood. In ankylosing spondylitis patients, matched synovial fluid reportedly showed significant enrichment of disease-linked clones.

As the method for making TCR beta libraries, quantitative 5'-RACE with molecular barcodes was used. TCRdb analysed the 5' RACE reads with MiXCR anew, one entry per CDR3 protein. The repertoire holds around 300,000 distinct CDR3 sequences, with approximately 10% as singletons. Sequences were obtained from blood, either unsorted or a sorted T cell fraction (not recorded which). The rearrangement joins TRBV20-1 to TRBJ1-6; the D is unclear. This TCR derives from a female donor with ankylosing spondylitis or in good health (not recorded which). The CDR3 DNA sequence: TGCAGTGCTGTCTTGCATCCACCCAATTCACCCCACCACTTT. This encodes CSAVLHPPNSPHHF.